The 8 T cell receptor beta chains listed next were all sequenced from one sample in a study of blood T cell repertoires in COVID-19. Generated by immunoSEQ multiplex PCR, the TCRdb table keeps only in-frame clones and is missing some. The sample holds roughly 41,000 clones, around 80% seen once. The sequenced sample consisted of peripheral blood. Every receptor here comes from a man aged 55 to 70 with COVID-19, enrolled during active disease.

This chain connects TRBV12-5 to TRBJ2-1; 10 bases fit TRBD1. In germline, CDR1 is LGHNT, CDR2 FRNRAP. The junction had 6 bases not matched to a gene; V was cut back by 6 bases and J by 7 bases. The CDR3 contains 14 residues. For the CDR3, the DNA is TGTGCTAGTGGATCCGGGACAGGGGTAAATGAGCAGTTCTTC. Translating it yields CASGSGTGVNEQFF.

This chain joins TRBV27 and TRBJ1-2; weak D call: TRBD1 (6 bases). Per the germline V gene, CDR1 is MNHEY and CDR2 is SMNVEV (reference sequence). The CDR3 consists of 15 residues. Trimming removed 5 bases from V and 1 base from J, with 14 bases in between. The CDR3 loop is CASSETRGLNYGYTF. CDR3 bases: TGTGCCAGCAGTGAAACCAGGGGCCTTAACTATGGCTACACCTTC.

The chain has TRBV29-1 and TRBJ2-7; 8 positions match TRBD1. V dropped 4 bases and J dropped 2; count of bases not matched to a gene: 4. The length of the CDR3 is 13 residues. Germline CDR1 is SQVTM and CDR2 is ANQGSEA. In DNA form, the CDR3 reads TGCAGCGTTGTTGGACAGGGAGCCTACGAGCAGTACTTC. Translated, it gives CSVVGQGAYEQYF.

The chain is built from TRBV28 and TRBJ1-3; D unresolved. The CDR3 is made up of 16 amino acids. V lost 6 bases and J lost 4, with 19 bases in between. Germline V lookup: CDR1 MDHEN, CDR2 SYDVKM. This CDR3 is CASSPRGGSRGNTIYF. DNA for the CDR3: TGTGCCAGCAGCCCCCGGGGAGGGTCGAGGGGAAACACCATATATTTT.

This clone showed up just a few times. In DNA, the CDR3 is TGCGCCAGCAGTGCAGGGGGTCAGCCCCAGCATTTT. Amino acids: CASSAGGQPQHF. The chain is built from TRBV10-1 and TRBJ1-5; 7 nucleotides match TRBD1. This CDR3 is 12 amino acids long. Trimming at V came to 4 bases and at J to 6 bases, leaving 0 bases not matched to a gene. The germline V gene has CDR1 WNHNN and CDR2 SYGVQD (reference sequence).

The chain combines TRBV10-3 with TRBJ1-2, with 7 bases that match TRBD1. There are 17 residues in the CDR3. The V gene's germline CDR1 is ENHRY and CDR2 SYGVKD. Germline trimming cut 2 bases from V and 3 bases from J; bases unmatched to any gene: 12. CDR3 residues: CAISEPYNPGQHYGYTF. The CDR3 nucleotides are TGTGCCATCAGTGAGCCGTATAATCCGGGACAGCACTATGGCTACACCTTC.

The V and J genes are TRBV2 and TRBJ2-1; tentative D call: TRBD1 (6 bases). The V gene's germline CDR1 is SNHLY and CDR2 FYNNEI. The CDR3 runs to 14 residues. V lost 5 bases, J lost 8 bases, and 16 bases lay in between. CDR3 loop: CASSLYRETHEQFF. In DNA form, the CDR3 reads TGTGCCAGCAGTCTGTACAGGGAGACCCATGAGCAGTTCTTC.

In this sample, this clone turned up a few times. The chain has TRBV12-3 or TRBV12-4 and TRBJ2-7; 8 bases align to TRBD1. The ends lost 3 bases at V and 6 bases at J; junction bases unmatched: 4. The CDR3 extends over 13 amino acids. For the CDR3, the DNA is TGTGCCAGCAGTTTGGCAGGGGGCGGCGAGCAGTACTTC. Its protein product is CASSLAGGGEQYF.